The next 32 T cell receptor beta chains were all read from a single sample in a study of T cell responses to AZD1222 COVID-19 vaccine. Only in-frame clones appear in the TCRdb table, and some are missing; sequencing was by immunoSEQ multiplex PCR. The profile shows 180,000 or so clones, approximately 88% of them singletons. The source material was peripheral blood, sampled on day 0 of AZD1222 vaccination. The receptor set was obtained from an adult in good health.

This clone was seen a single time. The V call is TRBV19, the J call TRBJ1-2; D gene unclear. Trimming cost V 3 bases and J 7 bases, with 9 bases left between them. The CDR3 contains 12 residues. Germline V gives CDR1 LNHDA, CDR2 SQIVND (reference sequence). The CDR3 region is CASSIGVGGYTF. The CDR3 nucleotides are TGTGCCAGTAGTATTGGGGTTGGTGGCTACACCTTC.

This chain joins TRBV6-2 or TRBV6-3 and TRBJ2-5; D might be TRBD2 (6 bases). Germline loops: CDR1 MNHEY, CDR2 SVGEGT. Trimming stripped 5 bases from V and 1 base from J, with 20 bases between. This CDR3 has 17 amino acids. The CDR3 region is CASSQSDYSSTQETQYF. The CDR3 bases are TGTGCCAGCAGTCAATCGGACTACTCAAGCACCCAAGAGACCCAGTACTTC.

This clone was picked up one time. This rearrangement joins TRBV10-3 to TRBJ1-5; 7 bases line up with TRBD1. This CDR3 spans 15 amino acids. The germline CDR1 and CDR2 sequences are ENHRY and SYGVKD. The V segment lost 6 bases and the J segment 0 bases; nucleotides outside the gene matches: 5. The CDR3 is CAIRDDRASNQPQHF. The CDR3 DNA follows: TGTGCCATCAGGGATGACAGGGCTAGCAATCAGCCCCAGCATTTT.

J is TRBJ1-6 and V is TRBV5-1, with D perhaps matching TRBD1 (5 bases). The ends were cut back, 0 bases at V and 4 bases at J, with 5 bases in the middle. Germline-derived CDR1 and CDR2 are SGHRS and YFSETQ. This CDR3 comprises 14 residues. CDR3 region: CASSLGGYNSPLHF. The CDR3 DNA is TGCGCCAGCAGCTTGGGGGGGTATAATTCACCCCTCCACTTT.

This clone was observed a single time. The chain employs TRBV2 and TRBJ1-1, with unresolved D. The CDR3 is 11 residues long. Between the trimmed V and J ends, which lost 4 bases and 10 bases, there was a span of 10 bases. Germline assignment: CDR1 SNHLY and CDR2 FYNNEI. For the CDR3, the DNA is TGTGCCAGCAGTGCCGGGGTTATAGCTTTCTTT. As protein: CASSAGVIAFF.

This chain links TRBV15 with TRBJ1-1; 9 bases align to TRBD1. With 5 bases clipped from V and 0 bases from J, the junction kept 4 bases outside the gene matches. In germline, CDR1 is LNHNV, CDR2 YYDKDF (reference sequence). The CDR3 extends over 15 amino acids. As DNA, the CDR3 is TGTGCCACCAGCCGCGACAGGGGGATGAACACTGAAGCTTTCTTT. This encodes CATSRDRGMNTEAFF. The complete variable domain, with remaining parts taken from reference TRBV15 and TRBJ1-1, reads DAMVIQNPRYQVTQFGKPVTLSCSQTLNHNVMYWYQQKSSQAPKLLFHYYDKDFNNEADTPDNFQSRRPNTSFCFLDIRSPGLGDTAMYLCATSRDRGMNTEAFFGQGTRLTVV.

This sequence joins TRBV5-4 and TRBJ2-4; D gene unclear. CDR1 is SGHNT and CDR2 is YYREEE in the germline V gene (reference sequence). CDR3 length: 16 residues. The V and J ends lost 4 bases and 3 bases respectively, with 17 bases between them. In DNA form, the CDR3 reads TGTGCCAGCAGCCTCGGCGGTGGGGAAGGCAAAAACATTCAGTACTTC. Translating gives CASSLGGGEGKNIQYF. Using reference TRBV5-4 and TRBJ2-4 for the parts outside the CDR3, the full variable domain is ETGVTQSPTHLIKTRGQQVTLRCSSQSGHNTVSWYQQALGQGPQFIFQYYREEENGRGNFPPRFSGLQFPNYSSELNVNALELDDSALYLCASSLGGGEGKNIQYFGAGTRLSVL.

The chain uses TRBV7-9 and TRBJ1-1; D is unresolved. The length of the CDR3 is 14 residues. V lost 1 base, J lost 1 base, and 7 bases lay in between. The germline V gene has CDR1 SEHNR and CDR2 FQNEAQ (reference sequence). The CDR3 protein is CASSLVAANTEAFF. CDR3 nucleotides: TGTGCCAGCAGCTTAGTCGCAGCGAACACTGAAGCTTTCTTT.

V is TRBV25-1 and J is TRBJ1-6, with TRBD1 identical over 7 bases. Germline V gives CDR1 MGHDK, CDR2 SYGVNS. This CDR3 has 16 residues. The trim removed 3 bases at V and 5 bases at J, leaving 7 bases unmatched. This CDR3 reads CASSERWDRNNSPLHF. The DNA of the CDR3 is TGTGCCAGCAGTGAGAGGTGGGACAGAAATAATTCACCCCTCCACTTT.

The chain is built from TRBV5-1 and TRBJ1-4; D unclear. The CDR3 runs to 16 residues. V dropped 4 bases and J dropped 0 bases, with 13 bases sitting between them. In germline, CDR1 is SGHRS, CDR2 YFSETQ. CDR3 loop: CASSTLGGATNEKLFF. Written as DNA, the CDR3 is TGCGCCAGCAGCACCCTGGGAGGTGCAACTAATGAAAAACTGTTTTTT.

This chain uses TRBV10-2 with TRBJ1-5; D gene ambiguous. The CDR3 extends over 13 amino acids. V lost 3 bases to trimming and J lost 9 bases, with 12 bases between them. CDR1 and CDR2 from the germline V gene are WSHSY and SAAADI. This CDR3 is CASSDPGIGPQHF. Written as DNA, the CDR3 is TGCGCCAGCAGTGACCCGGGAATTGGGCCCCAGCATTTT.

The J gene is TRBJ2-7, the V gene TRBV5-1, with D perhaps given as TRBD1 or TRBD2 (5 bases each). Looked up from germline, CDR1 is SGHRS and CDR2 is YFSETQ. Between the trimmed V and J ends, which lost 4 bases and 5 bases, there was a span of 19 bases. The CDR3 loop spans 15 amino acids. CDR3 region: CASSASGAQRDEQYF. The CDR3 nucleotides are TGCGCCAGCAGCGCGTCCGGGGCCCAGCGCGACGAGCAGTACTTC. The variable domain in full, with the rest retrieved from reference TRBV5-1 and TRBJ2-7, is KAGVTQTPRYLIKTRGQQVTLSCSPISGHRSVSWYQQTPGQGLQFLFEYFSETQRNKGNFPGRFSGRQFSNSRSEMNVSTLELGDSALYLCASSASGAQRDEQYFGPGTRLTVT.

This chain uses TRBV4-3 with TRBJ1-2; D is undetermined. Germline CDR1 reads LGHNA; CDR2 reads YSLEER. The V end lost 1 base, the J end lost 6 bases, and 18 bases lay between the germline ends. CDR3 length: 16 amino acids. The CDR3 protein is CASSQGIGMLSHGYTF. CDR3 sequence (DNA): TGCGCCAGCAGCCAAGGTATAGGAATGCTCTCGCATGGCTACACCTTC.

This sequence joins TRBV9 and TRBJ2-1; 13 nucleotides align to TRBD2. CDR1 and CDR2 from the germline V gene are SGDLS and YYNGEE. V lost 3 bases, J lost 0 bases, and 9 bases stayed unmatched. This CDR3 contains 19 residues. The CDR3 DNA sequence: TGTGCCAGCAGCGCGGCGACTAGCGGGAGGCTCAGCTCCTACAATGAGCAGTTCTTC. Translating gives CASSAATSGRLSSYNEQFF.

This clone was picked up one time. The chain joins TRBV5-1 to TRBJ1-2; 7 bases align to TRBD1. With V trimmed by 4 bases and J by 4 bases, 7 bases remained unmatched. CDR1 and CDR2 from the germline V gene are SGHRS and YFSETQ. The CDR3 runs to 14 residues. CDR3 nucleotide sequence: TGCGCCAGCAGCCCTCCGGGACAGCTCTATGGCTACACCTTC. This codes for CASSPPGQLYGYTF.

This clone was detected only a few times. V usage is TRBV18 and J usage is TRBJ2-7, with 7 bases matching TRBD2. The CDR3 loop spans 15 amino acids. The V gene end was trimmed by 1 base and the J gene end by 3 bases; junction bases not matched to a gene: 6. CDR1 and CDR2 from the germline V gene are KGHSH and LQKENI. DNA of the CDR3: TGTGCCAGCTCACCACTGGGGTGGGAGGGCTACGAGCAGTACTTC. This encodes CASSPLGWEGYEQYF.

The chain joins TRBV7-2 to TRBJ2-5; 7 bases are a match to TRBD2. The V and J ends lost 5 bases and 4 bases, in that order; junction bases with no gene match: 10. CDR1 is SGHTA, CDR2 FQGNSA, per germline. The CDR3 sequence is 15 residues long. The CDR3 reads CASSPPRGRGETQYF. The CDR3, as DNA: TGTGCCAGCAGCCCTCCGCGGGGGAGGGGAGAGACCCAGTACTTC. Full variable domain (missing parts from reference TRBV7-2 and TRBJ2-5): GAGVSQSPSNKVTEKGKDVELRCDPISGHTALYWYRQSLGQGLEFLIYFQGNSAPDKSGLPSDRFSAERTGGSVSTLTIQRTQQEDSAVYLCASSPPRGRGETQYFGPGTRLLVL.

The chain has TRBV3-1 (or the pseudogene TRBV3-2) and TRBJ1-2; 7 positions agree with TRBD1. There are 15 residues in the CDR3. V was clipped by 0 bases and J by 7 bases; unmatched bases: 8. Germline V gene sequence: CDR1 LGHDT, CDR2 YNNKEL (reference sequence). CDR3 DNA sequence: TGTGCCAGCAGCCAAGAGGCCAACAGGGACAGTGGCTACACCTTC. Translating it yields CASSQEANRDSGYTF.

This chain connects TRBV19 to TRBJ1-5; 9 nucleotides line up with TRBD1. Germline CDR1 LNHDA, CDR2 SQIVND (reference sequence). Trimming at V came to 10 bases and at J to 0 bases, leaving 7 bases not matched to a gene. CDR3 size: 15 residues. The DNA for the CDR3 is TGTGCCACCGCGCGGACAGGGGATAGCAATCAGCCCCAGCATTTT. Protein: CATARTGDSNQPQHF.

This chain joins TRBV7-9 and TRBJ2-5, with D unclear. The CDR3 length is 14 residues. Per the germline V gene, CDR1 is SEHNR and CDR2 is FQNEAQ (reference sequence). V was shortened by 5 bases and J by 5 bases, with 15 bases between the two germline ends. Written as DNA, the CDR3 is TGTGCCAGCAGCCCCCAGAGTACGTTGGAGACCCAGTACTTC. Translation gives CASSPQSTLETQYF.

As regards this clone: Germline is not matched at one junction end, which may reflect a read error. V usage is TRBV16 and J usage is TRBJ1-4, with a possible D match to TRBD1 (6 bases). CDR1 is KGHSY, CDR2 FQNENV, per germline. This CDR3 has 15 amino acids. The CDR3 region has the DNA TGTGCCAGCAGCCAATCTCCCAGGGGAAATGGAAAACTGTTTTTT. Residues: CASSQSPRGNGKLFF.

The genes are TRBV28 and TRBJ2-7; D gene ambiguous. V gave up 5 bases and J gave up 2 bases, with 4 bases separating them. The germline CDR1 and CDR2 sequences are MDHEN and SYDVKM. This CDR3 comprises 11 residues. The CDR3 spells CASSATYEQYF. In DNA, the CDR3 is TGTGCCAGCAGTGCTACCTACGAGCAGTACTTC.

J is TRBJ1-1 and V is TRBV28; TRBD1 aligns across 9 bases. The CDR3 contains 14 residues. The V and J ends lost 3 bases and 7 bases, in that order; junction bases with no gene match: 6. Germline assignment: CDR1 MDHEN and CDR2 SYDVKM. CDR3 sequence (DNA): TGTGCCAGCAGTTTTCCCCGACAGGGGGTTGAAGCTTTCTTT. Translated, it gives CASSFPRQGVEAFF. The complete variable domain, with remaining parts taken from reference TRBV28 and TRBJ1-1, reads DVKVTQSSRYLVKRTGEKVFLECVQDMDHENMFWYRQDPGLGLRLIYFSYDVKMKEKGDIPEGYSVSREKKERFSLILESASTNQTSMYLCASSFPRQGVEAFFGQGTRLTVV.

The gene calls are TRBV7-2 and TRBJ1-1; D gene ambiguous. Between the trimmed V and J ends, which lost 1 base and 5 bases, there was a span of 8 bases. The CDR3 sequence is 13 residues long. The V gene's germline CDR1 is SGHTA and CDR2 FQGNSA. CDR3 sequence (DNA): TGTGCCAGCAGCTTAGAAAGGCGTACTGAAGCTTTCTTT. Its translation is CASSLERRTEAFF.

The genes are TRBV6-5 and TRBJ1-6, with 7 positions matching TRBD1. From germline, CDR1 is MNHEY and CDR2 SVGAGI. V lost 7 bases, J lost 4 bases, and 7 bases stayed unmatched. The CDR3 has 15 amino acids. The CDR3 protein is CASNRQGVYNSPLHF. The CDR3 DNA follows: TGTGCCAGCAACAGACAGGGTGTTTATAATTCACCCCTCCACTTT.

This clone was seen a single time. V is TRBV9 and J is TRBJ2-1; 11 bases match TRBD2. The germline V gene has CDR1 SGDLS and CDR2 YYNGEE. The junction had 6 bases not matched to a gene; V was cut back by 0 bases and J by 1 base. This CDR3 has 18 amino acids. This CDR3 reads CASSVGLAGPRSYNEQFF. The CDR3 bases are TGTGCCAGCAGCGTAGGACTAGCGGGGCCGAGGTCCTACAATGAGCAGTTCTTC.

The CDR3 region is CASSITALGADEQFF. The CDR3, as DNA: TGTGCCAGTAGTATTACAGCGTTAGGTGCCGATGAGCAGTTCTTC. The chain has TRBV19 and TRBJ2-1; D gene unclear. The germline CDR1 and CDR2 sequences are LNHDA and SQIVND (reference sequence). With 3 bases removed from V and 8 bases from J, the gap between germline ends came to 17 bases. The CDR3 runs to 15 residues.

The CDR3 DNA reads as TGTGCCAGTACCCAAGGAACAGGGAGTCAGCCCCAGCATTTT. As protein: CASTQGTGSQPQHF. This rearrangement joins TRBV19 to TRBJ1-5; D is perhaps TRBD1 (6 bases). The ends were cut back, 7 bases at V and 6 bases at J, with 16 bases in the middle. The CDR3 runs to 14 residues. CDR1 is LNHDA and CDR2 is SQIVND in the germline V gene (reference sequence).

This rearrangement joins TRBV28 to TRBJ2-2, with D perhaps TRBD1 (6 bases). Germline CDR1 MDHEN, CDR2 SYDVKM. V lost 7 bases to trimming and J lost 5 bases, with 14 bases between them. CDR3 length: 14 residues. The CDR3 loop reads CASKQGWNTGELFF. The CDR3 nucleotides read TGTGCCAGCAAACAGGGATGGAATACCGGGGAGCTGTTTTTT.

This sequence joins TRBV7-2 and TRBJ1-1; the D is unclear. Germline CDR1 is SGHTA and CDR2 is FQGNSA. The germline V and J ends were trimmed by 1 base and 4 bases, with 7 bases remaining between them. The CDR3 totals 13 residues. The CDR3 loop is CASSLDGLTEAFF. CDR3 nucleotide sequence: TGTGCCAGCAGCTTAGATGGGCTCACTGAAGCTTTCTTT.

V and J are TRBV11-2 and TRBJ1-2; 8 bases line up with TRBD1. The CDR3 length is 15 residues. Germline trimming cut 5 bases from V and 5 bases from J; bases unmatched to any gene: 10. Germline loops: CDR1 SGHAT, CDR2 FQNNGV. CDR3 sequence (DNA): TGTGCCAGCAGCCTCGGGACAGGCGCGGGATATGGCTACACCTTC. Translating gives CASSLGTGAGYGYTF.

V usage is TRBV6-5 and J usage is TRBJ2-1, with no clear D. V lost 11 bases and J 15 bases, leaving 20 bases between the germline ends. The CDR3 runs 11 residues. Germline V gene data show CDR1 as MNHEY and CDR2 as SVGAGI. The CDR3 spells CASRRARNWFF. The CDR3 nucleotides read TGTGCCTCACGCCGGGCCCGGAACTGGTTCTTC.